These 4 T cell receptor beta chains came from one sample sequenced in a study of cytomegalovirus exposure and HLA in healthy donors. Primers: 60 Vbeta forward and 13 Jbeta reverse. Only in-frame clones appear in the TCRdb table, and some are missing; sequencing was by immunoSEQ multiplex PCR. Of some 180,000 clones detected, about 79% appear once; the ten largest clones hold around 1.2%. Material for sequencing was PBMCs. All receptors derive from a girl aged 2 to 9 in good health and CMV-seropositive.

The CDR3 reads CASRPQGPFYGYTF. CDR3 in DNA: TGTGCCAGCAGGCCACAGGGCCCCTTCTATGGCTACACCTTC. The chain has TRBV28 and TRBJ1-2; possible D gene TRBD1, 6 bases. Germline CDR1 is MDHEN and CDR2 is SYDVKM. The CDR3 sequence is 14 residues long. The V end was cut by 6 bases, the J end by 4 bases, with 15 bases between.

V and J are TRBV7-2 and TRBJ2-7; D perhaps matches TRBD1 (6 bases). The CDR3 consists of 15 residues. Germline V gene lookup returns CDR1 SGHTA and CDR2 FQGNSA. Trimming cost V 3 bases and J 5 bases, with 17 bases left between them. The CDR3 is CASSFDSLTGNEQYF. The CDR3, as DNA: TGTGCCAGCAGCTTCGACTCCCTAACAGGGAACGAGCAGTACTTC.

DNA of the CDR3: TGTGCCTGGAGTGTACGCCGCGGGGGGTTCACAGATACGCAGTATTTT. This encodes CAWSVRRGGFTDTQYF. The chain employs TRBV30 and TRBJ2-3; 8 bases agree with TRBD2. The CDR3 loop spans 16 amino acids. J lost 2 bases, V lost 0 bases, and 7 bases had no gene match. CDR1 and CDR2 (germline): GTSNPN, SVGIG (reference sequence).

This clone was picked up a small number of times. The gene calls are TRBV30 and TRBJ2-3; TRBD2 agrees at 10 bases. There are 14 residues in the CDR3. After removal of 7 bases from V and 4 bases from J, the junction contained 8 bases not matched to a gene. The germline gives CDR1 GTSNPN, CDR2 SVGIG (reference sequence). The CDR3 coding sequence is TGTGCCTCTAATAGCGGGAGGCTGGCAGATACGCAGTATTTT. It yields the protein CASNSGRLADTQYF.